These 13 T cell receptor beta chains share one sample of origin, sequenced in a study of cytomegalovirus exposure and HLA in healthy donors (dated by TCRdb to about 2017). The library was made by the immunoSEQ multiplex PCR assay. The table comes from immuneACCESS by way of TCRdb, which keeps in-frame sequences with V and J called. Part of the clones is missing from these tables; in studies checked, under half for an unresolved V gene and the rest for unknown reasons. This sample is represented by 180,000 or so clones; roughly 82% of them were singletons. The ten largest make up 13% of the sample. Specimen: PBMCs. These TCRs come from a woman aged 30 to 39 in good health and CMV-seropositive.

The chain has TRBV20-1 and TRBJ2-2; D not resolved. From germline, CDR1 is DFQATT and CDR2 SNEGSKA (reference sequence). This CDR3 contains 11 residues. V lost 5 bases and J 4 bases, leaving 5 bases between the germline ends. The CDR3 bases are TGCAGTGCTTACTCCACCGGGGAGCTGTTTTTT. It specifies CSAYSTGELFF.

The chain carries TRBV9 and TRBJ2-3; D remains unclear. CDR3 length: 13 amino acids. In germline, CDR1 is SGDLS, CDR2 YYNGEE. Deletions cut 3 bases from V and 6 bases from J, with 11 bases between. In nucleotides, the CDR3 is TGTGCCAGCAGCGCCCCGGGTGTTGATACGCAGTATTTT. This gives the protein CASSAPGVDTQYF.

This sequence joins TRBV2 and TRBJ2-3, with 7 bases lining up with TRBD2. This CDR3 spans 13 amino acids. Trimming at V came to 5 bases and at J to 4 bases, leaving 3 bases not matched to a gene. Germline-derived CDR1 and CDR2 are SNHLY and FYNNEI. In DNA, the CDR3 is TGTGCCAGCAGTCTAGCGGCGCCAGATACGCAGTATTTT. Its translation: CASSLAAPDTQYF. The variable domain in full, with the rest retrieved from reference TRBV2 and TRBJ2-3, is EPEVTQTPSHQVTQMGQEVILRCVPISNHLYFYWYRQILGQKVEFLVSFYNNEISEKSEIFDDQFSVERPDGSNFTLKIRSTKLEDSAMYFCASSLAAPDTQYFGPGTRLTVL.

This rearrangement joins TRBV2 to TRBJ1-2; D may be TRBD1 (6 bases). V lost 9 bases to trimming and J lost 8 bases, with 22 bases between them. This CDR3 contains 14 residues. Per the germline V gene, CDR1 is SNHLY and CDR2 is FYNNEI. DNA for the CDR3: TGTGCCAGGGACGTCAGCAGGGGAAGAAACGGCTACACCTTC. This gives the protein CARDVSRGRNGYTF.

The gene calls are TRBV2 and TRBJ1-1, with 8 bases aligning to TRBD1. CDR1 is SNHLY, CDR2 FYNNEI, per germline. CDR3 size: 14 residues. J was trimmed by 3 bases and V by 10 bases; bases with no gene match: 10. The CDR3: CANKFTGGYTEAFF. In DNA, the CDR3 is TGTGCCAACAAGTTTACAGGGGGGTACACTGAAGCTTTCTTT.

Concerning this clone: Other DNA sequences of this sample code for an identical CDR3. CDR3: CASSLAGTGEETQYF. The CDR3 nucleotides read TGCGCCAGCAGCTTGGCCGGTACGGGGGAGGAGACCCAGTACTTC. V usage is TRBV5-1 and J usage is TRBJ2-5, with D maybe TRBD2 (6 bases). V lost 0 bases and J lost 5, with 14 bases in between. The CDR3 length is 15 residues. Germline CDR1 reads SGHRS; CDR2 reads YFSETQ.

V is TRBV2 and J is TRBJ2-1, with 11 bases aligning to TRBD2. The CDR3 has 15 residues. Germline V gives CDR1 SNHLY, CDR2 FYNNEI. The V segment lost 8 bases and the J segment 6 bases; nucleotides outside the gene matches: 9. CDR3 nucleotide sequence: TGTGCCAGCGGCAGACTAGCGGGAAATCTCAATGAGCAGTTCTTC. As protein: CASGRLAGNLNEQFF. The full variable domain, its missing parts supplied by reference TRBV2 and TRBJ2-1, is EPEVTQTPSHQVTQMGQEVILRCVPISNHLYFYWYRQILGQKVEFLVSFYNNEISEKSEIFDDQFSVERPDGSNFTLKIRSTKLEDSAMYFCASGRLAGNLNEQFFGPGTRLTVL.

The chain carries TRBV27 and TRBJ1-4; a weak D match, TRBD1 (6 bases). Germline V gene sequence: CDR1 MNHEY, CDR2 SMNVEV (reference sequence). This CDR3 has 14 residues. Trimming shortened V by 6 bases and J by 0 bases, and 8 bases separated the two germline ends. The CDR3 bases are TGTGCCAGCAGGAGGACAGCAACTAATGAAAAACTGTTTTTT. Its translation: CASRRTATNEKLFF.

This rearrangement joins TRBV5-8 to TRBJ1-4; D remains ambiguous. The CDR3 loop spans 15 amino acids. Germline CDR1 reads SGHTS; CDR2 reads YDEGEE. The ends were cut back, 2 bases at V and 13 bases at J, with 21 bases in the middle. The CDR3 DNA reads TGTGCCAGCAGCTTTACGGGATCAGGTCCACAGTCACTGTTTTTT. Its protein is CASSFTGSGPQSLFF.

V is TRBV2 and J is TRBJ2-1; the match to TRBD2 covers 12 bases. Germline-derived CDR1 and CDR2 are SNHLY and FYNNEI. With 5 bases clipped from V and 7 bases from J, the junction kept 0 bases outside the gene matches. The CDR3 extends over 13 amino acids. Here the CDR3 reads CASSTSGRNEQFF. The CDR3 region has the DNA TGTGCCAGCAGTACTAGCGGGAGGAATGAGCAGTTCTTC.

The V call is TRBV28, the J call TRBJ2-1, with a tentative D call TRBD2 (5 bases). CDR1 and CDR2 from the germline V gene are MDHEN and SYDVKM. This CDR3 is 14 amino acids long. V was shortened by 3 bases and J by 12 bases, with 18 bases between the two germline ends. The CDR3 loop reads CASSFSDTPHVQFF. The CDR3 bases are TGTGCCAGCAGTTTTAGCGACACGCCTCACGTGCAGTTCTTC.

The chain links TRBV2 to TRBJ2-1; 8 nucleotides match TRBD2. Germline V gene lookup returns CDR1 SNHLY and CDR2 FYNNEI. CDR3 length: 13 amino acids. The V segment lost 6 bases and the J segment 10 bases; nucleotides outside the gene matches: 8. The CDR3 region has the DNA TGTGCCAGCAGACAAAGCCCTAGCGGGGAGCAGTTCTTC. As protein: CASRQSPSGEQFF.

J is TRBJ1-5 and V is TRBV19; D not certain. V was cut by 8 bases and J by 3 bases, with 11 bases left in between. CDR3 length: 13 amino acids. Germline assignment: CDR1 LNHDA and CDR2 SQIVND (reference sequence). For the CDR3, the DNA is TGTGCCAGTCGTCACGGGTTCAATCAGCCCCAGCATTTT. Protein: CASRHGFNQPQHF.